Below, one T cell receptor beta chain is given with its context. There are a few counts of this clonotype. Its antigen target is currently unknown. Base qualities are missing; no much larger clone stands one base away. The CDR3 covers 16 residues, taking in both the cysteine and the phenylalanine. Solely the CDR3 DNA is kept, with 48 bases framed from the first base. Trimming takes 2 bases off V and 1 base off J; junction bases not matched to a gene: 4. CDR1 is given as SNHLY and CDR2 as FYNNEI, both from the germline V gene. This specimen belongs to a study of blood T cells in healthy people across ages (dated by TCRdb to between 2015 and 2017). Looking at the study overall: In model experiments, template switching captured roughly one uniquely barcoded TCR beta cDNA molecule for every two T cells. Using the same blood draw, the study looked at two additional independent replicas of 1 million unique cDNA reads for two donors, one aged 18 to 30 and the other aged 80 or older. Using deep sequencing normalized with unique cDNA molecular identifiers, the study measured how TCR beta repertoire diversity changes with age. Four age groups were formed from the donors: young (average approximately 15 years), middle-aged (around 41), aged (over 55) and long-lived (less than 85). To avoid experimental bias, donors of different ages were distributed randomly across sequencing lanes. General findings and caveats noted by the study authors: Estimates of total diversity from one million sequenced T cells were regarded as lower bounds and underestimates. Because the CMV infection status of the donors was unknown, age-related changes in expanded clonotypes may potentially have been confounded. The percentage of naive T cells measured by flow cytometry correlated strongly with observed TCR beta diversity. Observed TCR beta diversity per million T cells fell roughly linearly with age, and a significant reduction was already apparent by age roughly 40. Compared with the aged group, the long-lived group had more naive CD4+ T cells, fewer expanded clones and increased TCR diversity, suggesting age selection. Bulk unsorted PBMC profiling prevented conclusive comparison of naive and antigen-experienced compartments.

The donors were roughly 40 Caucasian individuals from Russia, aged about 6 to 100 years, who were systemically healthy. Each donor gave ten milliliters of peripheral blood, drawn into EDTA-treated Vacutainer tubes. Ficoll-Paque density-gradient centrifugation was used to isolate PBMCs, with at least 7 million per sample. Total RNA was extracted from PBMCs with Trizol reagent, with at least 6 micrograms obtained per sample. Naive CD45RAhigh/CD27high T cell percentages were measured by flow cytometry on a PBMC aliquot from every donor. The library came from 5' RACE. TCRdb names Illumina HiSeq 2500 as the instrument used. A second roughly 6 to 11 cycle PCR used a sample-barcoded 5' primer and a J-beta primer mix. Each TCR beta cDNA molecule received a unique molecular identifier from a template-switch 5' adaptor carrying 12 random nucleotides. Each sample yielded at least 2.5 million CDR3-containing paired-end reads. The Mint cDNA synthesis kit, primed by a TRBC-specific oligonucleotide, was used to synthesize first-strand cDNA from all RNA. Following uracil-DNA glycosylase treatment, all cDNA underwent a first 18-cycle PCR with the universal primers M1SS and BC2_uni_R. Turning to the authors' computational methods: Each sample was normalized by randomly selecting 1 million high-quality reads, each carrying a distinct molecular identifier. Instead of being binned into consensus sequences, reads that shared molecular identifiers were thrown out. MiTCR, with a Q25 quality threshold and the strictest error-elimination algorithm, was used for CDR3 identification, clonotype clustering and error correction. Lower-bound total TCR beta diversity was estimated with a nonparametric unseen species model using Euler transformation. TCRdb reran the public reads through fastp at Q25 and MiXCR, keeping productive beta chains. Each CDR3 protein appears once, grouped with its most common genes and DNA. TCRdb's processing, not the authors', yielded these V and J calls. The sample data list over 600,000 distinct CDR3 sequences, and approximately 53% of these were observed just once. The ten largest clones represent 25% to 30% of the sample.

Sample: blood. The V and J genes are TRBV2 and TRBJ2-5; 10 bases in the junction line up with TRBD1. The clonotype originates from a man between 40 and 49 years old in good health. CDR3 sequence: CASSEYRTGGQETQYF. In nucleotide form, the sequence is TGTGCCAGCAGTGAATATAGGACAGGGGGCCAAGAGACCCAGTACTTC.